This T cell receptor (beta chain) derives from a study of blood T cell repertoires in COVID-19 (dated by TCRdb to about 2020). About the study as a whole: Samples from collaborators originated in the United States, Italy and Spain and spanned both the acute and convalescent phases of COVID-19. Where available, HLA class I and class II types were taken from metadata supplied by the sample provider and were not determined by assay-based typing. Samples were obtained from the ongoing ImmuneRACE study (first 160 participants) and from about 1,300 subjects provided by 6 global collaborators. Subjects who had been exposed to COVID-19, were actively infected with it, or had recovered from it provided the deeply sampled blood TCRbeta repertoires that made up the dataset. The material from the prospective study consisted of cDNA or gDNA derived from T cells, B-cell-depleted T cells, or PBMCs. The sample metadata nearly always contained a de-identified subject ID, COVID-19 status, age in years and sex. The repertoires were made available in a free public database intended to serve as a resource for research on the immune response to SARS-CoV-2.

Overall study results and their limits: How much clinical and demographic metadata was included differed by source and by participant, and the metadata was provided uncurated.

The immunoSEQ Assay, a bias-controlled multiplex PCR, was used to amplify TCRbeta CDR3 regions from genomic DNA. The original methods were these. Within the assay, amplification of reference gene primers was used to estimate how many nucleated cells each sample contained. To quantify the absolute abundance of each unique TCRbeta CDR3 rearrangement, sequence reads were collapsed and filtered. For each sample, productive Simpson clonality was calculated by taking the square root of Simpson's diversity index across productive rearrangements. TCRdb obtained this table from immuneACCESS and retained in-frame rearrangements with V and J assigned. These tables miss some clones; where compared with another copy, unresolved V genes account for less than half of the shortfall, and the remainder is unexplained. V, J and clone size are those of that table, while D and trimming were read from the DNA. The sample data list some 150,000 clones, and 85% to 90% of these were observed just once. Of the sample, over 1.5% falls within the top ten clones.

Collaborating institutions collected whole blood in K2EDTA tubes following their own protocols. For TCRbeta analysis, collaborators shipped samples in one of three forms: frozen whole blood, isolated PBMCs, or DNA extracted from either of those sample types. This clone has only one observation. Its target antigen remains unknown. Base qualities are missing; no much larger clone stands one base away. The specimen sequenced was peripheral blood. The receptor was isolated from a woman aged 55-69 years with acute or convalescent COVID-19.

Here is the DNA: TGTGCCAGCAGCTTAGATTTGCAGGGCAGCGTTGGCACCGGGGAGCTGTTTTTT. Its coded protein is CASSLDLQGSVGTGELFF. This chain is built from TRBV11-2 and TRBJ2-2, with a weak D call of TRBD1 (5 bases match). The germline V gene supplies CDR1 SGHAT and CDR2 FQNNGV. The CDR3 numbers 18 residues from cysteine through phenylalanine. Only the CDR3 DNA is retained, 54 bases long and in frame from the first base. V and J are truncated by 0 bases and 4 bases respectively, leaving an intervening sequence of 18 bases.